The present T cell receptor (beta chain) was sequenced within a study of CD8+CD57+ T cells in acquired aplastic anemia (dated by TCRdb to the late 2010s). Context from the whole study: On average, sorted CD4+ and CD8+ cells yielded 3.2 ug of extracted DNA, with a range of about 0.18 to 27.4 ug. An average of approximately 10 million reads for CD4+ cells and under 13 million reads for CD8+ cells was obtained from healthy donor samples.

This clonotype was picked up many times. Its antigen target is currently unknown. The input lacks base qualities; no much larger clone sits a single base away. Genomic DNA served as template for TCR beta VDJ combination and CDR3 sequence profiling. TCR repertoire sequencing was run on an Illumina HiSeq 2000. As for the original processing: TRBV/TRBJ rearrangement plots, CDR3 size and DJ length profiles, and Simpson's diversity index were used to assess repertoires. The most abundant DNA sequence in the deep sequencing data was taken as the immunodominant clone. CDR3 amino acid sequences were checked for sharing between subjects and were compared against published repertoires and the VDJdb database. Starting from the raw public reads, TCRdb applied fastp trimming at Q25, assembled clones with MiXCR and retained in-frame beta chains. Each record represents a unique CDR3 protein, reported with the most common genes and DNA among its rows. TCRdb, not the original authors, processed these V and J calls. The sample table records around 140,000 distinct CDR3 sequences; 41% of these occur just once. The ten largest clonotypes hold under 9% of the sample.

What the authors observed across the whole study: CD8+ Simpson's diversity did not differ significantly between patients and healthy controls (P=0.060). Around 31 CD8+ CDR3 sequences were shared between patients and controls but appeared highly expressed in patients and within their immunodominant clones.

The junction shows trimming of 5 bases on V and 11 bases on J, and the gene matches do not reach 11 bases of it. Its CDR3 holds 15 amino acids, cysteine through phenylalanine. Only the CDR3 part of the read is kept: 45 bases, read in frame from the first base. The germline V gene gives CDR1 as SGHTA and CDR2 as FQGNSA. TCR repertoires of sorted CD4+ and CD8+ blood T cells from severe aplastic anemia patients and healthy subjects were deep-sequenced in the study. Ficoll-Paque density gradient centrifugation was used to isolate peripheral blood mononuclear cells. Before DNA extraction, CD4+ and CD8+ T cells were sorted with FACS or magnetic beads.

The clonotype was recovered from a human donor in good health, serving as a control. The chain is encoded by TRBV7-2 joined to TRBJ2-1; 11 bases in between match TRBD2. The sequencing sample was made of sorted CD4+, CD8+, or CD8+CD57+ T cells (not recorded which) from PBMCs. Here is the DNA: TGTGCCAGCAGCCCCCCGGGACTAGCGGCCTCGAAGCAGTTCTTC. Its product reads: CASSPPGLAASKQFF.